Reported below is one T cell receptor (beta chain). As yet, its antigen is unknown. The CDR3 consists of 13 residues. The germline V gene has CDR1 KGHSH and CDR2 LQKENI. TCRdb reanalyzed the 5' RACE reads, giving one entry per CDR3 protein sequence and no DNA. This sample contains 150,000 to 200,000 distinct CDR3 sequences. The sample comes from a study of monozygotic twins with inflammatory bowel disease. Study-level points and caveats: Perhaps reflecting limited power, concordant and discordant twins did not differ in repertoire similarity. Patients with IBD had less TCRbeta diversity (inverse Simpson) than their healthy co-twins.

The clonotype was recovered from a human donor with ulcerative colitis or Crohn's disease, or a healthy co-twin of an affected twin (not recorded which). Specimen: blood. V gene TRBV18 combines with J gene TRBJ2-1. The CDR3 loop is CASSRGSVNEQFF.